The following is a T cell receptor beta chain sequence with its context. The antigen remains undetermined. The data stem from a study of PD-L1 blockade in urothelial cancer. Study-level points and caveats: Patients with durable benefit had greater blood expansion of tumor-associated TCR clones 3 weeks into treatment.

PCRs each included synthetic TCR analog templates spiked in. Libraries were prepared by immunoSEQ multiplex PCR; TCRdb keeps only in-frame clonotypes and omits some of them. The table includes 38,000 or so clones, around four fifths detected once. V lost 5 bases and J lost 1, with 9 bases in between. CDR3 length: 15 amino acids. Germline V gene lookup returns CDR1 SEHNR and CDR2 FQNEAQ (reference sequence). Each patient contributed between 1 and 8 total time points of blood mononuclear cells, pretreatment and during treatment. This chain links TRBV7-9 with TRBJ2-6, with D uncertain. The source of this sequence is a man between 60 and 75 years old with urothelial cancer. The starting material was PBMCs, obtained around atezolizumab (anti-PD-L1) treatment. CDR3 amino acids: CASSQVVSGANVLTF. CDR3 in DNA: TGTGCCAGCAGCCAGGTCGTTTCTGGGGCCAACGTCCTGACTTTC.